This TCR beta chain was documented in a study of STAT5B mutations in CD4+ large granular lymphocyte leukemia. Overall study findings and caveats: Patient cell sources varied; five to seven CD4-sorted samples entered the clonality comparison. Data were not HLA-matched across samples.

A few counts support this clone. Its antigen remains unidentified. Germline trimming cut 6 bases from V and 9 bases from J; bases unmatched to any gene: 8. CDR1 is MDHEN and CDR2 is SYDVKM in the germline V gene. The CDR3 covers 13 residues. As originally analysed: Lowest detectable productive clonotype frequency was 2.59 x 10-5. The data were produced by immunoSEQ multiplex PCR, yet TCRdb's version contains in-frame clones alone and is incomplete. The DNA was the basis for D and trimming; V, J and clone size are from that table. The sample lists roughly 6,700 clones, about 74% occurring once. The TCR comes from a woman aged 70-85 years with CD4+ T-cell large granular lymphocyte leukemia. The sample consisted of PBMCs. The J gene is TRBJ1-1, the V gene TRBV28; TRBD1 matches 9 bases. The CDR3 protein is CASSSGQGGQAFF. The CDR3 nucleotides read TGTGCCAGCAGCTCGGGACAGGGCGGGCAAGCTTTCTTT.